This entry concerns a single T cell receptor (beta chain). Antigen: not known. These data belong to a study of OX40 agonist ivuxolimab in advanced cancers. Study-level findings and limits: Relative to CD4+, CD8+ T cells held more expanded clones on average. Expanded peripheral T cells had an undetermined antigen specificity.

The repertoire was sequenced with immunoSEQ multiplex PCR; TCRdb's copy has only in-frame clones and lacks some. The table shows approximately 59,000 clones, with over 80% occurring only once. The V gene end was trimmed by 2 bases and the J gene end by 5 bases; junction bases not matched to a gene: 5. The CDR3 runs 14 residues. Germline CDR1 is SGHTS and CDR2 is YDEGEE. The gene calls are TRBV5-8 and TRBJ2-3; 7 bases align to TRBD2. Here the sequenced sample was CD4+ or CD8+ T cells sorted from blood, taken in a trial of the OX40 agonist ivuxolimab. The source is an adult with an advanced solid tumor such as melanoma, head and neck, liver or kidney cancer. DNA of the CDR3: TGTGCCAGCAGCTTCCGGGACTACCGAGATACGCAGTATTTT. Amino acid sequence: CASSFRDYRDTQYF. Full variable domain (rest looked up from reference TRBV5-8 and TRBJ2-3): EAGVTQSPTHLIKTRGQQATLRCSPISGHTSVYWYQQALGLGLQFLLWYDEGEERNRGNFPPRFSGRQFPNYSSELNVNALELEDSALYLCASSFRDYRDTQYFGPGTRLTVL.